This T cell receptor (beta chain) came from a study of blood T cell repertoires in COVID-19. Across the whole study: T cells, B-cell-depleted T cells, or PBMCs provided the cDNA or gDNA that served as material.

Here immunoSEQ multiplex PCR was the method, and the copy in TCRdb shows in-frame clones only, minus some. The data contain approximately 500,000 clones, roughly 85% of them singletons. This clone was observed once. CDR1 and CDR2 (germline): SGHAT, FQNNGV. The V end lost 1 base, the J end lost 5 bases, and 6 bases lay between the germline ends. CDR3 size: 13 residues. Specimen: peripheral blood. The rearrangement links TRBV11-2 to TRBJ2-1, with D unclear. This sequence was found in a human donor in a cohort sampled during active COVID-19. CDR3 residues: CASSLGQNNEQFF. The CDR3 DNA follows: TGTGCCAGCAGCTTAGGACAAAACAATGAGCAGTTCTTC. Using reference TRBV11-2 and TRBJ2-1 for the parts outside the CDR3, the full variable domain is EAGVAQSPRYKIIEKRQSVAFWCNPISGHATLYWYQQILGQGPKLLIQFQNNGVVDDSQLPKDRFSAERLKGVDSTLKIQPAKLEDSAVYLCASSLGQNNEQFFGPGTRLTVL.